Detailed here is one T cell receptor (beta chain). Other DNA variants within this sample encode the same CDR3. Here immunoSEQ multiplex PCR was the method, and the copy in TCRdb shows in-frame clones only, minus some. This sample carries 200,000 to 250,000 clones, 70% to 85% of them seen once, and the ten largest clones take 3% to 4%. These data belong to a study of blood T cell repertoires in COVID-19. Specimen: PBMCs or T cells enriched from blood (not recorded which). This clonotype originated in a woman aged 60-70 years who had recovered from COVID-19.

As DNA, the CDR3 is TGTGCCAGCAGTTACTCCAGCAAAAACATTCAGTACTTC. Translating it yields CASSYSSKNIQYF. The chain employs TRBV6-5 and TRBJ2-4, with D hard to call. V was shortened by 0 bases and J by 3 bases, with 3 bases between the two germline ends. CDR3 length: 13 residues. CDR1 and CDR2 from the germline V gene are MNHEY and SVGAGI.